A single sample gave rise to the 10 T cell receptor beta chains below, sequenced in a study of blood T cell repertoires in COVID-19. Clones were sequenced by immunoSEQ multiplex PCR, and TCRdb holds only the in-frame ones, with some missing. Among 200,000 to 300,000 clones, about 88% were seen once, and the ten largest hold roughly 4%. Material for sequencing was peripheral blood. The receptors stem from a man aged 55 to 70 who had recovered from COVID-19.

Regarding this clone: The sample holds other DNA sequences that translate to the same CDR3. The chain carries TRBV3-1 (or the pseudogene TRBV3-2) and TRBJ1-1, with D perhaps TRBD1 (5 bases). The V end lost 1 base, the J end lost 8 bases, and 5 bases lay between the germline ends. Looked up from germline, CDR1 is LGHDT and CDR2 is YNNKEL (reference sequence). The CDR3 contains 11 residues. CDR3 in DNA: TGTGCCAGCAGCCAAGCAGGGGAAGCTTTCTTT. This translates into CASSQAGEAFF.

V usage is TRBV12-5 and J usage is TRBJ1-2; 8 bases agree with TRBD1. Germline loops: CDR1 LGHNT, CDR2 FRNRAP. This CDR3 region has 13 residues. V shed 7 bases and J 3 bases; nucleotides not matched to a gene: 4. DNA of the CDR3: TGTGCTAGTGCCGTGGACAGGGACTATGGCTACACCTTC. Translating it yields CASAVDRDYGYTF.

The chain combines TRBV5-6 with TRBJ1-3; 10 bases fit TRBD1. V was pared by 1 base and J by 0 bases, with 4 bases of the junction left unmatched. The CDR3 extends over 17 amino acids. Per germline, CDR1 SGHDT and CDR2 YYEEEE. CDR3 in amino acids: CASSLLGQGTSGNTIYF. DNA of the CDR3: TGTGCCAGCAGCTTGCTGGGACAGGGGACCTCTGGAAACACCATATATTTT.

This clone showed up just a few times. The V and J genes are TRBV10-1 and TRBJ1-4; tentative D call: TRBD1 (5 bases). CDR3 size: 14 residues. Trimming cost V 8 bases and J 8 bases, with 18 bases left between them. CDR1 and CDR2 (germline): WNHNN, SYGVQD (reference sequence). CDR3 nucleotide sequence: TGCGCCAGCCACGCAGGGATTTCGAGAGAAAAACTGTTTTTT. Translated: CASHAGISREKLFF.

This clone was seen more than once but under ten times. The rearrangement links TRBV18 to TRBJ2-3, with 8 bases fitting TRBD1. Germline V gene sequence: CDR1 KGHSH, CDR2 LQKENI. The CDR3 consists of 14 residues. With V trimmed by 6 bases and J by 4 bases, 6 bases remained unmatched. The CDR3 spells CASSQVTGADTQYF. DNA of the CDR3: TGTGCCAGCTCCCAGGTGACAGGGGCAGATACGCAGTATTTT.

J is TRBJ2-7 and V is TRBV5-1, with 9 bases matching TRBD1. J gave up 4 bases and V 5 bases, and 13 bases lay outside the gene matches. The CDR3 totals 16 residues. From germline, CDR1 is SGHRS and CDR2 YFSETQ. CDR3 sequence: CASSPTGTGNWYEQYF. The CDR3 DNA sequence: TGCGCCAGCAGTCCGACCGGGACAGGGAATTGGTACGAGCAGTACTTC.

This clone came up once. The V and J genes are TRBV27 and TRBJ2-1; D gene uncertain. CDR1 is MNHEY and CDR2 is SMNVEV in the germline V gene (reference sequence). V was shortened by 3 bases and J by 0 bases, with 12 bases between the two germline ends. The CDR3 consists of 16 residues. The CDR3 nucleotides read TGTGCCAGCAGTTTTTACGCGGCCAGCTCCTACAATGAGCAGTTCTTC. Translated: CASSFYAASSYNEQFF.

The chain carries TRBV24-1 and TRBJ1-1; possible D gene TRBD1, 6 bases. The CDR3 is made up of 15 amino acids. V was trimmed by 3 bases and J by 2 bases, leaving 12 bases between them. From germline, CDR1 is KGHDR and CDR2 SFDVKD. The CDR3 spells CATSDADRFNTEAFF. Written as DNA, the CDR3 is TGTGCCACCAGTGATGCCGACAGGTTTAACACTGAAGCTTTCTTT.

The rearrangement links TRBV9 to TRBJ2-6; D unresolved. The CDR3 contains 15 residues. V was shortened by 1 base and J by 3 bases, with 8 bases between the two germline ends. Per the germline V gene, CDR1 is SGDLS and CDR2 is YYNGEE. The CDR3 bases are TGTGCCAGCAGCGTACTGCCAGGTGGGGCCAACGTCCTGACTTTC. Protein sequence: CASSVLPGGANVLTF. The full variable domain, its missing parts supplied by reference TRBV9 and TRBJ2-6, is DSGVTQTPKHLITATGQRVTLRCSPRSGDLSVYWYQQSLDQGLQFLIQYYNGEERAKGNILERFSAQQFPDLHSELNLSSLELGDSALYFCASSVLPGGANVLTFGAGSRLTVL.

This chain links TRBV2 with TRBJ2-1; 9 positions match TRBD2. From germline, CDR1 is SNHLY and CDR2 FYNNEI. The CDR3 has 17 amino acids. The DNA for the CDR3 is TGTCCCCGCCGGGGGGCCCACGGCGGGGGGGCCGTCAATGAGCAGTTCTTC. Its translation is CPRRGAHGGGAVNEQFF.